The rows below give T cell receptor beta chains drawn from one sample of a study of blood T cell repertoires in COVID-19. The protocol was immunoSEQ multiplex PCR, while the TCRdb copy is restricted to in-frame clones and leaves out a portion. The data contain under 150,000 clones, 65% to 80% of them singletons. The sequenced sample was peripheral blood. The receptors come from an elderly man with acute or convalescent COVID-19. Each CDR3 is given with its conserved first and last residue. The D gene is left open where the match is weak. Not every row has a clone size; where given, it reads once, few, many or a size class.

v_gene	j_gene	abundance	d_gene	CDR3aa	CDR3nt
TRBV5-1	TRBJ2-1	NA	NA	CASSLGYGGDEQFF	TGCGCCAGCAGCTTGGGGTATGGGGGCGATGAGCAGTTCTTC
TRBV28	TRBJ1-4	NA	TRBD1	CASSTRTGPEKLFF	TGTGCCAGCAGTACCCGGACAGGGCCGGAAAAACTGTTTTTT
TRBV24-1	TRBJ1-4	NA	TRBD1	CATSDPRTGGSGEKLFF	TGTGCCACCAGTGATCCCCGGACAGGGGGGTCGGGTGAAAAACTGTTTTTT
TRBV6-6	TRBJ1-5	NA	NA	CASRGQGLDQPQHF	TGTGCCAGCAGAGGCCAGGGTTTGGATCAGCCCCAGCATTTT
TRBV7-2	TRBJ2-7	NA	TRBD1	CASSPDRGSLEQYF	TGTGCCAGCAGCCCGGACAGGGGATCCCTCGAGCAGTACTTC
TRBV4-3	TRBJ1-6	NA	NA	CASSQGAREPHNSPLHF	TGCGCCAGCAGCCAGGGGGCGAGGGAACCGCATAATTCACCCCTCCACTTT
TRBV10-3	TRBJ1-2	NA	TRBD1	CAILIPGQGQGYTF	TGTGCCATTCTAATACCGGGACAGGGCCAAGGCTACACCTTC
TRBV28	TRBJ1-2	many	NA	CASSPPSSRYTF	TGTGCCAGCAGTCCACCTTCTAGCCGCTACACCTTC
TRBV5-1	TRBJ1-3	NA	TRBD1	CASSFGQGGNTIYF	TGCGCCAGCAGCTTCGGACAGGGGGGAAACACCATATATTTT
TRBV6-1	TRBJ2-7	few	NA	CASSEGQYYEQYF	TGTGCCAGCAGTGAAGGTCAGTACTACGAGCAGTACTTC
TRBV12-3/TRBV12-4	TRBJ1-6	NA	NA	CASSDGQRPLHF	TGTGCCAGCAGTGACGGACAGAGACCCCTCCACTTT
TRBV4-1	TRBJ2-2	few	TRBD1	CASSKEGQGRTGELFF	TGCGCCAGCAGCAAAGAGGGACAGGGTCGCACCGGGGAGCTGTTTTTT
TRBV7-9	TRBJ2-3	NA	NA	CASSLDRFQIPQYF	TGTGCCAGCAGCTTAGACCGTTTCCAGATACCGCAGTATTTT
TRBV11-2	TRBJ1-1	NA	NA	CASSVGPAGSSEAFF	TGTGCCAGCAGCGTTGGACCCGCGGGCTCGAGTGAAGCTTTCTTT
TRBV5-4	TRBJ2-2	NA	NA	CASSPEVVGELFF	TGTGCCAGCAGCCCCGAGGTAGTCGGGGAGCTGTTTTTT
TRBV10-3	TRBJ2-7	NA	TRBD1	CAISGGTGANSYEQYF	TGTGCCATCAGTGGTGGGACAGGCGCAAACTCCTACGAGCAGTACTTC
TRBV12-3/TRBV12-4	TRBJ2-7	NA	NA	CASSLGHVYEQYF	TGTGCCAGCAGTTTAGGACACGTATACGAGCAGTACTTC
TRBV18	TRBJ2-5	NA	NA	CASSPLQGQETQYF	TGTGCCAGCTCACCACTTCAGGGGCAAGAGACCCAGTACTTC
TRBV11-2	TRBJ1-6	NA	NA	CASSPRGNSPLHF	TGTGCCAGCAGCCCCCGGGGGAATTCACCCCTCCACTTT
TRBV21-1	TRBJ1-5	NA	NA	CAHGSSQPQHF	TGTGCCCACGGTAGTAGTCAGCCCCAGCATTTT
TRBV6-5	TRBJ2-2	NA	NA	CASSRGPDTGELFF	TGTGCCAGCAGCAGAGGCCCGGACACCGGGGAGCTGTTTTTT
TRBV11-3	TRBJ2-2	NA	TRBD1	CASSLGDSPGTGELFF	TGTGCCAGCAGCTTAGGGGACAGTCCTGGCACCGGGGAGCTGTTTTTT
TRBV11-2	TRBJ2-7	NA	TRBD1	CASSSIRGRDRGRQYEQYF	TGTGCCAGCAGCTCCATACGGGGACGGGACAGGGGGCGGCAGTACGAGCAGTACTTC
TRBV6-6	TRBJ2-2	many	TRBD2	CASSRGGNTGELFF	TGTGCCAGCAGCCGGGGGGGTAACACCGGGGAGCTGTTTTTT
TRBV2	TRBJ1-1	NA	NA	CASSELGGAHTEAFF	TGTGCCAGCAGTGAATTGGGGGGGGCCCACACTGAAGCTTTCTTT